A selection of T cell receptor beta chains follows, all from one sample in a study of T cells after yellow fever vaccination. TCRdb used MiXCR to reprocess the 5' RACE reads, holding one entry per CDR3 protein. The data show 99,000 or so distinct CDR3 sequences, roughly 6% seen once. The sample in question was CD8+ T cells sorted from PBMCs, obtained 10 days after the yellow fever booster vaccination. These receptors originate from a man younger than 30 who received the YFV17D yellow fever vaccine. Both conserved end residues are part of each CDR3. Each record gives: clone size, V gene, D gene, J gene, CDR3 protein, CDR3 DNA. The D gene is left open where the match is weak. Clone size is not always given. Where it is, it says once, few, many or a class for expanded clones.

few	TRBV9	.	TRBJ2-2	CASRRNPQGTGELFF	TGTGCCAGCAGGCGAAATCCACAGGGCACCGGGGAGCTGTTTTTT
few	TRBV12-3/TRBV12-4	.	TRBJ2-7	CASLSGRDYYEQYF	TGTGCCAGCCTCTCGGGCAGGGATTACTACGAGCAGTACTTC
few	TRBV15	.	TRBJ1-5	CATSRVKFYSNQPQHF	TGTGCCACCAGCAGAGTGAAATTTTATAGCAATCAGCCCCAGCATTTT
many	TRBV5-1	TRBD2	TRBJ2-1	CASSLAAGDYNEQFF	TGCGCCAGCAGCTTGGCTGCGGGGGATTACAATGAGCAGTTCTTC
few	TRBV28	TRBD2	TRBJ2-5	CASSLYQRGTGETQYF	TGTGCCAGCAGTTTATACCAGCGGGGAACGGGGGAGACCCAGTACTTC
few	TRBV7-9	.	TRBJ2-4	CASSLAGFADIQYF	TGTGCCAGCAGCTTAGCAGGGTTCGCGGACATTCAGTACTTC
.	TRBV7-2	.	TRBJ2-5	CASSPFGETQYF	TGTGCCAGCAGCCCGTTCGGGGAGACCCAGTACTTC
many	TRBV4-1	.	TRBJ2-3	CASSQELAPTDTQYF	TGCGCCAGCAGCCAAGAACTAGCTCCCACAGATACGCAGTATTTT
few	TRBV2	.	TRBJ2-5	CASSDFLQETQYF	TGTGCCAGCAGTGATTTTCTCCAAGAGACCCAGTACTTC
.	TRBV4-1	.	TRBJ1-2	CASSQVGGGGGYTF	TGCGCCAGCAGCCAAGTAGGGGGAGGTGGCGGCTACACCTTC
.	TRBV4-1	.	TRBJ1-2	CASSQGDAPFYGYTF	TGCGCCAGCAGCCAAGGGGACGCCCCATTCTATGGCTACACCTTC
.	TRBV4-1	TRBD1	TRBJ1-2	CASSPKRTGANYGYTF	TGCGCCAGCAGCCCAAAGCGGACAGGAGCTAACTATGGCTACACCTTC
.	TRBV20-1	.	TRBJ1-5	CSARASYGNQPQHF	TGCAGTGCTAGAGCCTCTTACGGCAATCAGCCCCAGCATTTT
many	TRBV5-1	.	TRBJ2-1	CASSPYVQGNNEQFF	TGCGCCAGCAGCCCCTACGTACAGGGAAACAATGAGCAGTTCTTC
few	TRBV6-1	TRBD2	TRBJ2-1	CASSEAHPQTSWGHYEQFF	TGTGCCAGCAGTGAAGCCCATCCTCAGACTAGCTGGGGCCACTATGAGCAGTTCTTC
few	TRBV5-4	.	TRBJ2-3	CASTQWGFTDTQYF	TGTGCCAGCACCCAATGGGGCTTCACAGATACGCAGTATTTT
.	TRBV4-1	.	TRBJ2-7	CASSQETFYEQYF	TGCGCCAGCAGCCAAGAGACCTTCTACGAGCAGTACTTC
.	TRBV7-9	TRBD1	TRBJ2-5	CASSSYGTGDGETQYF	TGTGCCAGCAGCTCCTACGGGACAGGGGATGGTGAGACCCAGTACTTC
.	TRBV6-1	.	TRBJ2-3	CASLGRDTQYF	TGTGCCAGCCTTGGTCGTGATACGCAGTATTTT
few	TRBV11-2	.	TRBJ2-6	CASRGSGANVLTF	TGTGCCAGCAGAGGGTCAGGGGCCAACGTCCTGACTTTC